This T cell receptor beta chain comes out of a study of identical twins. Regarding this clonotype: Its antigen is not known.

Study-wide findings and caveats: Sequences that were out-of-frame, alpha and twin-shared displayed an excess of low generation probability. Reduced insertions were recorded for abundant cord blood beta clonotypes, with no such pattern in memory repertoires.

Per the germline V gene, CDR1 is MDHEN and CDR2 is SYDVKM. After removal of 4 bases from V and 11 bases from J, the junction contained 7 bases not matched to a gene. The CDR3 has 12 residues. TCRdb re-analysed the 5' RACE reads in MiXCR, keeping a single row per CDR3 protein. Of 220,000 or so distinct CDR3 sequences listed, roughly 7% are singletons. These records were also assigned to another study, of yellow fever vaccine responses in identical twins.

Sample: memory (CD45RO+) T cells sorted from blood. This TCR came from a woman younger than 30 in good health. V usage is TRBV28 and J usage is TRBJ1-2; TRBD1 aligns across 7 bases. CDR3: CASSSQTGFYTF. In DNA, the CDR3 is TGTGCCAGCAGTTCCCAGACAGGGTTTTACACCTTC.